One and the same sample provided the 30 T cell receptor beta chains below, sequenced in a study of shared clonotypes between healthy human individuals. Assay used: immunoSEQ multiplex PCR; TCRdb lists only in-frame clones, some missing. The table records 2 million to 2.5 million clones, 92% of them present only once. The sequenced sample was naive CD4+ T cells from PBMCs. Stated subset: CD45RA+ positively selected. The receptors derive from a man aged 18 to 30 in good health. Some clones in this sample may be carry-over from other donors' samples.

This chain joins TRBV28 and TRBJ2-3, with 7 positions matching TRBD1. The V gene end was trimmed by 3 bases and the J gene end by 4 bases; junction bases not matched to a gene: 13. Germline V gives CDR1 MDHEN, CDR2 SYDVKM. The CDR3 spans 17 residues. The CDR3 coding sequence is TGTGCCAGCAGTTTGGGTCCCCGAGGGGGCCGGGCAGATACGCAGTATTTT. Protein product: CASSLGPRGGRADTQYF.

V usage is TRBV28 and J usage is TRBJ1-4, with a possible D match to TRBD1 (6 bases). Trimming removed 2 bases from V and 1 base from J, with 14 bases in between. CDR3 size: 17 residues. Per the germline V gene, CDR1 is MDHEN and CDR2 is SYDVKM. DNA of the CDR3: TGTGCCAGCAGTTTAACTTCTGGCAGGGGAACTAATGAAAAACTGTTTTTT. Protein: CASSLTSGRGTNEKLFF.

This chain links TRBV6-5 with TRBJ2-7, with 8 bases lining up with TRBD1. There are 14 residues in the CDR3. The V and J ends lost 6 bases and 0 bases, in that order; junction bases with no gene match: 4. The germline gives CDR1 MNHEY, CDR2 SVGAGI. CDR3 loop: CASSRQGFSYEQYF. CDR3 coding DNA: TGTGCCAGCAGCAGACAGGGGTTCTCCTACGAGCAGTACTTC.

The chain joins TRBV29-1 to TRBJ1-1; 7 positions match TRBD1. The CDR3 totals 15 residues. Germline V gene lookup returns CDR1 SQVTM and CDR2 ANQGSEA. J was trimmed by 6 bases and V by 5 bases; bases with no gene match: 15. The CDR3 sequence: CSVSRGDGVFAEAFF. CDR3 bases: TGCAGCGTTTCCAGGGGGGACGGAGTTTTCGCTGAAGCTTTCTTT. Looking up the rest from reference TRBV29-1 and TRBJ1-1 gives the full variable domain: SAVISQKPSRDICQRGTSLTIQCQVDSQVTMMFWYRQQPGQSLTLIATANQGSEATYESGFVIDKFPISRPNLTFSTLTVSNMSPEDSSIYLCSVSRGDGVFAEAFFGQGTRLTVV.

The V and J genes are TRBV29-1 and TRBJ1-1; the D is unclear. V dropped 1 base and J dropped 8 bases, with 14 bases sitting between them. There are 13 residues in the CDR3. Germline-derived CDR1 and CDR2 are SQVTM and ANQGSEA. Written as DNA, the CDR3 is TGCAGCGTTGAAGGTCTTAGCCTCCCAGAAGCTTTCTTT. Translated, it gives CSVEGLSLPEAFF.

The chain uses TRBV7-3 and TRBJ2-5; possible D gene TRBD1, 5 bases. The CDR3 consists of 16 residues. Trimming cost V 5 bases and J 5 bases, with 21 bases left between them. In germline, CDR1 is SGHTA, CDR2 FQGTGA. CDR3 DNA sequence: TGTGCCAGCAGCCCCAAGGCAGGGTGGTTTAGTGAGACCCAGTACTTC. Encoded protein: CASSPKAGWFSETQYF.

This chain uses TRBV9 with TRBJ2-7; TRBD2 matches 7 bases. V was clipped by 2 bases and J by 5 bases; unmatched bases: 16. This CDR3 has 17 amino acids. The V gene's germline CDR1 is SGDLS and CDR2 YYNGEE. The CDR3 DNA reads TGTGCCAGCAGCGTCGGTTTTCGGCAGTCAGCGGGACACGAGCAGTACTTC. It specifies CASSVGFRQSAGHEQYF.

The chain combines TRBV7-8 with TRBJ2-1; 11 bases fit TRBD2. V lost 7 bases and J lost 4; bases outside the gene matches: 18. This CDR3 region has 19 residues. The V gene's germline CDR1 is SGHVS and CDR2 FQNEAQ. Here the CDR3 reads CASNIFRVPGLAEYNEQFF. CDR3 sequence (DNA): TGTGCCAGCAACATTTTCAGGGTCCCGGGACTAGCGGAGTACAATGAGCAGTTCTTC.

As to this clone: This same CDR3 is encoded by further DNA sequences in the sample. The V gene is TRBV5-1, the J gene TRBJ2-5; 12 bases are a match to TRBD2. CDR1 and CDR2 (germline): SGHRS, YFSETQ. The CDR3 runs to 16 residues. J was trimmed by 4 bases and V by 0 bases; bases with no gene match: 4. Written as DNA, the CDR3 is TGCGCCAGCAGCTTGGGCCCACTAGCGGGAGGAGAGACCCAGTACTTC. This translates into CASSLGPLAGGETQYF.

This clone was detected a few times. The chain carries TRBV28 and TRBJ1-2; 9 bases are shared with TRBD1. Germline CDR1 is MDHEN and CDR2 is SYDVKM. The CDR3 loop spans 14 amino acids. The V gene end was trimmed by 5 bases and the J gene end by 4 bases; junction bases not matched to a gene: 5. The CDR3 here is CASSLQTGGYGYTF. The CDR3 DNA reads TGTGCCAGCAGTCTTCAGACAGGGGGCTATGGCTACACCTTC.

The chain carries TRBV4-2 and TRBJ2-3; D not certain. From germline, CDR1 is LGHNA and CDR2 YNFKEQ. The CDR3 has 16 amino acids. V shed 5 bases and J shed 0 bases, with 15 bases lying between them. In DNA, the CDR3 is TGTGCCAGCAGCGAGAGCTTAGGTTTAAGCACAGATACGCAGTATTTT. Its translation: CASSESLGLSTDTQYF.

In its sample, this clone was seen a few times. The gene calls are TRBV20-1 and TRBJ2-1; D is uncertain. The CDR3 has 10 amino acids. V was pared by 2 bases and J by 13 bases, with 9 bases between. Germline V gene lookup returns CDR1 DFQATT and CDR2 SNEGSKA (reference sequence). The CDR3 DNA sequence: TGCAGTGCTAGAATTGGTGTACAGTTCTTC. Its translation: CSARIGVQFF.

This chain joins TRBV30 and TRBJ2-5, with 7 bases identical to TRBD2. The CDR3 is 13 residues long. From germline, CDR1 is GTSNPN and CDR2 SVGIG (reference sequence). V gave up 1 base and J gave up 3 bases; unmatched junction bases: 2. In DNA form, the CDR3 reads TGTGCCTGGAGTGGACTAGCAAAAGAGACCCAGTACTTC. This translates into CAWSGLAKETQYF. Looking up the rest from reference TRBV30 and TRBJ2-5 gives the full variable domain: SQTIHQWPATLVQPVGSPLSLECTVEGTSNPNLYWYRQAAGRGLQLLFYSVGIGQISSEVPQNLSASRPQDRQFILSSKKLLLSDSGFYLCAWSGLAKETQYFGPGTRLLVL.

V is TRBV5-4 and J is TRBJ2-7, with D tentatively TRBD2 (6 bases). Germline V lookup: CDR1 SGHNT, CDR2 YYREEE (reference sequence). CDR3 length: 15 amino acids. Trimming removed 1 base from V and 3 bases from J, with 14 bases in between. As DNA, the CDR3 is TGTGCCAGCAGCTTGCGCGGCGGGATCGACTACGAGCAGTACTTC. This sequence encodes CASSLRGGIDYEQYF.

The V and J genes are TRBV27 and TRBJ2-7; 14 nucleotides line up with TRBD2. CDR1 is MNHEY and CDR2 is SMNVEV in the germline V gene (reference sequence). Trimming removed 6 bases from V and 4 bases from J; junction bases left unmatched: 8. The CDR3 contains 16 residues. The CDR3 region is CASRLTGLAGEYEQYF. The DNA of the CDR3 is TGTGCCAGCAGGCTAACGGGACTAGCGGGAGAGTACGAGCAGTACTTC.

As to this clone: This sample also contains other DNA sequences that code for the same CDR3. The chain combines TRBV7-6 with TRBJ2-5; 8 bases fit TRBD2. Per germline, CDR1 SGHVS and CDR2 FNYEAQ. With 5 bases clipped from V and 1 base from J, the junction kept 3 bases outside the gene matches. This CDR3 has 14 amino acids. CDR3 region: CASSPGGPQETQYF. The CDR3 DNA reads as TGTGCCAGCAGCCCGGGAGGGCCCCAAGAGACCCAGTACTTC.

Points on this clone: The junction departs from germline at one end; a sequencing error may be responsible. Other nucleotide sequences in the sample specify the same CDR3. The chain uses TRBV30 and TRBJ2-7, with 8 positions matching TRBD2. Germline V CDR1 and CDR2: GTSNPN, SVGIG (reference sequence). The CDR3 is 15 residues long. The CDR3 nucleotides are TGCGCCTGGAGTCACGGGGGGGGCCCCGAATACGAGCAGTACTTC. It is translated as CAWSHGGGPEYEQYF.

This clone was detected only once. The rearrangement links TRBV28 to TRBJ2-7, with TRBD1 matching over 7 bases. The CDR3 is made up of 14 amino acids. Germline CDR1 and CDR2: MDHEN and SYDVKM. V lost 7 bases to trimming and J lost 1 base; unmatched junction nucleotides: 7. The CDR3 protein is CASKPGTVSYEQYF. In DNA form, the CDR3 reads TGTGCCAGCAAACCCGGGACAGTGTCCTACGAGCAGTACTTC. Based on the CDR3 plus reference TRBV28 and TRBJ2-7, the full variable domain is DVKVTQSSRYLVKRTGEKVFLECVQDMDHENMFWYRQDPGLGLRLIYFSYDVKMKEKGDIPEGYSVSREKKERFSLILESASTNQTSMYLCASKPGTVSYEQYFGPGTRLTVT.

The V and J genes are TRBV28 and TRBJ2-5, with 11 bases lining up with TRBD2. Germline lookup yields CDR1 MDHEN and CDR2 SYDVKM. The CDR3 has 15 residues. The ends lost 7 bases at V and 5 bases at J; junction bases unmatched: 9. The CDR3 spells CASKVGGLAGETQYF. In nucleotides, the CDR3 is TGTGCCAGCAAAGTTGGAGGACTAGCGGGCGAGACCCAGTACTTC.

In its sample, this clone was seen once. The chain links TRBV19 to TRBJ2-1, with 11 bases matching TRBD1. This CDR3 comprises 15 residues. After removal of 8 bases from V and 7 bases from J, the junction contained 10 bases not matched to a gene. Germline V CDR1 and CDR2: LNHDA, SQIVND (reference sequence). The CDR3 spells CASGKPGTGGNEQFF. Written as DNA, the CDR3 is TGTGCCAGTGGAAAACCCGGGACAGGGGGAAATGAGCAGTTCTTC. The full variable domain, rest sourced from reference TRBV19 and TRBJ2-1, is DGGITQSPKYLFRKEGQNVTLSCEQNLNHDAMYWYRQDPGQGLRLIYYSQIVNDFQKGDIAEGYSVSREKKESFPLTVTSAQKNPTAFYLCASGKPGTGGNEQFFGPGTRLTVL.

This chain joins TRBV7-2 and TRBJ2-3; 13 nucleotides match TRBD2. Germline V gene lookup returns CDR1 SGHTA and CDR2 FQGNSA. The CDR3 consists of 16 residues. The V and J ends lost 1 base and 4 bases, in that order; junction bases with no gene match: 2. In DNA, the CDR3 is TGTGCCAGCAGCTTAGGGACTAGCGGGAGACCAGATACGCAGTATTTT. Translated, it gives CASSLGTSGRPDTQYF.

The V gene is TRBV7-2, the J gene TRBJ1-4; 7 bases map to TRBD1. J lost 0 bases, V lost 5 bases, and 3 bases had no gene match. The CDR3 contains 15 residues. Germline CDR1 is SGHTA and CDR2 is FQGNSA. CDR3 sequence reads: CASSDTGATNEKLFF. The DNA of the CDR3 is TGTGCCAGCAGCGACACAGGGGCAACTAATGAAAAACTGTTTTTT. Together with reference TRBV7-2 and TRBJ1-4, the CDR3 gives the full variable domain: GAGVSQSPSNKVTEKGKDVELRCDPISGHTALYWYRQSLGQGLEFLIYFQGNSAPDKSGLPSDRFSAERTGGSVSTLTIQRTQQEDSAVYLCASSDTGATNEKLFFGSGTQLSVL.

The chain uses TRBV28 and TRBJ2-7; D tentatively reads TRBD1 or TRBD2 (5 bases each). This CDR3 spans 15 amino acids. CDR1 MDHEN and CDR2 SYDVKM come from the germline V gene. Between the trimmed V and J ends, which lost 7 bases and 3 bases, there was a span of 19 bases. Written as DNA, the CDR3 is TGTGCCAGCACCACTCCGGGACGGAGCGTCTACGAGCAGTACTTC. Translated, it gives CASTTPGRSVYEQYF.

The chain recombines TRBV28 with TRBJ2-3; 13 positions match TRBD2. CDR3 length: 17 amino acids. The V and J ends lost 6 bases and 0 bases, in that order; junction bases with no gene match: 6. Germline V lookup: CDR1 MDHEN, CDR2 SYDVKM. The CDR3 DNA reads TGTGCCAGCAGCTCCTCGACTAGCGGGAGGAGCACAGATACGCAGTATTTT. This translates into CASSSSTSGRSTDTQYF.

This clone was recorded only once. The V gene is TRBV28, the J gene TRBJ2-7; possibly TRBD1 or TRBD2 for D (5 bases each). The length of the CDR3 is 15 residues. With 2 bases removed from V and 0 bases from J, the gap between germline ends came to 11 bases. Per the germline V gene, CDR1 is MDHEN and CDR2 is SYDVKM. CDR3 DNA sequence: TGTGCCAGCAGTTTAATAGGGGAGAGCTCCTACGAGCAGTACTTC. As protein: CASSLIGESSYEQYF. Drawing the rest from reference TRBV28 and TRBJ2-7, the complete variable domain is DVKVTQSSRYLVKRTGEKVFLECVQDMDHENMFWYRQDPGLGLRLIYFSYDVKMKEKGDIPEGYSVSREKKERFSLILESASTNQTSMYLCASSLIGESSYEQYFGPGTRLTVT.

The chain joins TRBV5-1 to TRBJ2-7, with D uncertain. The CDR3 sequence is 14 residues long. The V gene lost 5 bases and the J gene lost 6 bases, with 18 bases spanning the gap. Germline loops: CDR1 SGHRS, CDR2 YFSETQ. The CDR3 coding sequence is TGCGCCAGCAGATCGGGCAGCCCGCCGGTCGAGCAGTACTTC. This codes for CASRSGSPPVEQYF.

The V gene is TRBV11-2, the J gene TRBJ2-1; 7 positions match TRBD1. J lost 6 bases, V lost 4 bases, and 12 bases had no gene match. CDR1 and CDR2 (germline): SGHAT, FQNNGV. The CDR3 runs to 16 residues. The CDR3 nucleotides are TGTGCCAGCAGCTGGAATCGCGTATCAGGGGGCAATGAGCAGTTCTTC. Its protein is CASSWNRVSGGNEQFF.

The rearrangement links TRBV28 to TRBJ2-3, with 7 bases fitting TRBD2. Germline V lookup: CDR1 MDHEN, CDR2 SYDVKM. The CDR3 is 13 residues long. J gave up 1 base and V 8 bases, and 3 bases lay outside the gene matches. CDR3 amino acids: CASLAGGTDTQYF. The CDR3 DNA reads TGTGCCAGCCTTGCGGGGGGCACAGATACGCAGTATTTT.

The sample holds a few counts of this clone. This sample also contains other DNA sequences that code for the same CDR3. This chain uses TRBV2 with TRBJ1-5; 9 positions match TRBD1. CDR3 length equals 14 residues. With 6 bases clipped from V and 4 bases from J, the junction kept 4 bases outside the gene matches. Germline V lookup: CDR1 SNHLY, CDR2 FYNNEI. The chain's CDR3 is CASSGQGSNQPQHF. The CDR3, as DNA: TGTGCCAGCAGCGGACAGGGGAGTAATCAGCCCCAGCATTTT.

V usage is TRBV10-1 and J usage is TRBJ1-5; tentative D call: TRBD1 (6 bases). CDR1 WNHNN and CDR2 SYGVQD come from the germline V gene (reference sequence). The CDR3 has 14 amino acids. The V gene lost 6 bases and the J gene lost 0 bases, with 9 bases spanning the gap. The DNA for the CDR3 is TGCGCCAGCAGGAGACAGGATAGCAATCAGCCCCAGCATTTT. The encoded protein is CASRRQDSNQPQHF.